A single sample is the source of the 29 T cell receptor beta chains below, sequenced in a study of T-cell memory formation after mild COVID-19. MiXCR, run by TCRdb on the 5' RACE reads, gives a single entry per CDR3 protein. The sample lists hundreds of thousands of distinct CDR3 sequences, approximately 21% occurring once. Sequenced input: PBMCs or a T cell subset sorted from them (not recorded which). Source of these receptors: an adult woman who had mild COVID-19 (a few samples of this study predate the infection). Cell type and time point are not known.

This clonotype was seen at least ten times. For the CDR3, the DNA is TGCGCCAGCAGCTCGCCCGGGACGGCCCTCACAGATACGCAGTATTTT. Protein sequence: CASSSPGTALTDTQYF. The rearrangement links TRBV5-1 to TRBJ2-3; the D call may be TRBD1 or TRBD2 (5 bases each). This CDR3 has 16 residues. In germline, CDR1 is SGHRS, CDR2 YFSETQ. V lost 3 bases and J lost 2, with 16 bases in between.

The chain links TRBV7-2 to TRBJ2-7; 7 nucleotides match TRBD1. The CDR3 extends over 14 amino acids. The V and J ends lost 4 bases and 3 bases, in that order; junction bases with no gene match: 6. Germline CDR1 is SGHTA and CDR2 is FQGNSA. As DNA, the CDR3 is TGTGCCAGCAGCTCTAACAGGGGAAGCTACGAGCAGTACTTC. Its protein is CASSSNRGSYEQYF.

The gene calls are TRBV15 and TRBJ1-1, with 7 bases that match TRBD1. CDR1 is LNHNV, CDR2 YYDKDF, per germline (reference sequence). The CDR3 contains 14 residues. With V trimmed by 6 bases and J by 3 bases, 7 bases remained unmatched. The CDR3 reads CATSRDRPYTEAFF. Written as DNA, the CDR3 is TGTGCCACCAGTCGGGACAGACCTTACACTGAAGCTTTCTTT.

The V gene is TRBV6-1, the J gene TRBJ1-6, with 10 bases matching TRBD1. Per germline, CDR1 MNHNS and CDR2 SASEGT. J gave up 6 bases and V 2 bases, and 1 base lay outside the gene matches. CDR3 length: 15 amino acids. The CDR3 DNA sequence: TGTGCCAGCAGTGAACGACAGGGGGCTAATTCACCCCTCCACTTT. It specifies CASSERQGANSPLHF.

CDR3 coding DNA: TGCGCCAGCAGCCCCACTACAGGGGGAGGACCTGGGGCCAACGTCCTGACTTTC. This translates into CASSPTTGGGPGANVLTF. The chain uses TRBV5-1 and TRBJ2-6; 8 bases fit TRBD1. V was pared by 4 bases and J by 2 bases, with 11 bases of the junction left unmatched. The germline CDR1 and CDR2 sequences are SGHRS and YFSETQ. The CDR3 consists of 18 residues.

This clonotype was seen a handful of times. This chain's CDR3 is CASSEGRAYEQYF. For the CDR3, the DNA is TGTGCCAGCAGTGAGGGCAGAGCATACGAGCAGTACTTC. The chain links TRBV25-1 to TRBJ2-7; no clear D gene. Per germline, CDR1 MGHDK and CDR2 SYGVNS. The CDR3 is 13 residues long. V lost 3 bases, J lost 4 bases, and 10 bases lay in between.

The chain recombines TRBV2 with TRBJ2-1; 7 positions match TRBD2. The CDR3 has 14 residues. The junction had 6 bases not matched to a gene; V was cut back by 6 bases and J by 4 bases. Germline V gives CDR1 SNHLY, CDR2 FYNNEI. Here the CDR3 reads CASRPRLAYNEQFF. The CDR3 nucleotides are TGTGCCAGCAGGCCCCGACTAGCTTACAATGAGCAGTTCTTC.

The J gene is TRBJ2-7, the V gene TRBV7-9; D tentatively reads TRBD1 or TRBD2 (5 bases each). Trimming cost V 5 bases and J 0 bases, with 14 bases left between them. The CDR3 spans 15 residues. Germline V gives CDR1 SEHNR, CDR2 FQNEAQ (reference sequence). The CDR3 coding sequence is TGTGCCAGCAGCCTTACCCCAGGGAGCTCCTACGAGCAGTACTTC. This encodes CASSLTPGSSYEQYF.

The table lists this clonotype with a few counts. The junction departs from the called germline gene at one end, perhaps through a read error. The genes are TRBV24-1 and TRBJ2-1; a possible D gene is TRBD2 (6 bases). This CDR3 has 11 residues. Germline lookup yields CDR1 KGHDR and CDR2 SFDVKD. This chain's CDR3 is CATTGSGEQFF. In DNA, the CDR3 is TGTGCTACCACCGGGAGCGGTGAGCAGTTCTTC.

The rearrangement links TRBV3-1 to TRBJ2-1, with 10 bases fitting TRBD2. After removal of 4 bases from V and 9 bases from J, the junction contained 9 bases not matched to a gene. Germline assignment: CDR1 LGHDT and CDR2 YNNKEL (reference sequence). The CDR3 has 15 amino acids. CDR3 bases: TGTGCCAGCAGCCTTTCTAGCGGGAGTTTTGGTGAGCAGTTCTTC. Its protein is CASSLSSGSFGEQFF.

The gene calls are TRBV3-1 and TRBJ1-4; no reliable D call. Trimming took 6 bases from V and 4 from J, leaving 15 bases between them. The CDR3 extends over 15 amino acids. Germline CDR1 reads LGHDT; CDR2 reads YNNKEL (reference sequence). The CDR3 bases are TGTGCCAGCAGTCCGACGCAGCGAAGTAATGAAAAACTGTTTTTT. It translates to CASSPTQRSNEKLFF.

This clonotype was seen repeatedly, ten times or more. For the CDR3, the DNA is TGTGCCAGCAGCTTGAAAATCGGGGGCCCCTCGAACACCGGGGAGCTGTTTTTT. This translates into CASSLKIGGPSNTGELFF. The chain joins TRBV7-2 to TRBJ2-2; tentatively, D is TRBD1 or TRBD2 (6 bases each). The V gene's germline CDR1 is SGHTA and CDR2 FQGNSA. Trimming took 3 bases from V and 0 from J, leaving 17 bases between them. This CDR3 comprises 18 residues.

This clonotype was found a few times. The chain uses TRBV12-3 or TRBV12-4 and TRBJ1-6; TRBD1 agrees at 9 bases. After removal of 5 bases from V and 7 bases from J, the junction contained 3 bases not matched to a gene. The CDR3 runs to 14 residues. CDR3 sequence reads: CASSGTGWNSPLHF. The CDR3 DNA follows: TGTGCCAGCAGTGGGACAGGGTGGAATTCACCCCTCCACTTT.

This clonotype has more than one count but fewer than ten. The chain is built from TRBV18 and TRBJ2-3; D remains ambiguous. The ends were cut back, 0 bases at V and 5 bases at J, with 9 bases in the middle. The CDR3 is made up of 14 amino acids. CDR1 is KGHSH and CDR2 is LQKENI in the germline V gene. CDR3 in amino acids: CASSPPVLRDTQYF. Written as DNA, the CDR3 is TGTGCCAGCTCACCACCGGTGTTGAGAGATACGCAGTATTTT.

In this sample, this clonotype turned up a few times. The chain joins TRBV6-4 to TRBJ2-7, with 10 bases fitting TRBD2. This CDR3 has 15 residues. The V and J ends lost 6 bases and 4 bases, in that order; junction bases with no gene match: 9. Germline V CDR1 and CDR2: MRHNA, SNTAGT. The CDR3 DNA reads TGTGCCAGCAGCTTTTTAGCGGGGGGCTCTTACGAGCAGTACTTC. Translation gives CASSFLAGGSYEQYF.

V and J are TRBV27 and TRBJ1-1; 9 positions agree with TRBD1. CDR1 is MNHEY, CDR2 SMNVEV, per germline (reference sequence). The CDR3 consists of 14 residues. Losses at the gene ends were 4 bases for V and 5 bases for J; bases not matched to a gene: 5. The CDR3, as DNA: TGTGCCAGCAGTTGGACAGGGGAGTCGACTGAAGCTTTCTTT. It yields the protein CASSWTGESTEAFF.

This clonotype was counted once. This rearrangement joins TRBV5-1 to TRBJ2-7; 7 bases agree with TRBD2. The CDR3 loop spans 13 amino acids. CDR1 is SGHRS and CDR2 is YFSETQ in the germline V gene. The ends lost 5 bases at V and 2 bases at J; junction bases unmatched: 4. Here the CDR3 reads CASRRGSTYEQYF. DNA of the CDR3: TGCGCCAGCAGGCGGGGGAGTACCTACGAGCAGTACTTC.

This clonotype is a singleton in its sample. The chain combines TRBV28 with TRBJ1-2, with TRBD1 matching 10 bases. Germline CDR1 is MDHEN and CDR2 is SYDVKM. The CDR3 loop spans 14 amino acids. Unmatched junction bases numbered 2, after V lost 2 bases and J lost 5 bases. The CDR3: CASSLQDRGYGYTF. CDR3 in DNA: TGTGCCAGCAGTTTACAGGACAGGGGGTATGGCTACACCTTC.

This chain uses TRBV11-3 with TRBJ1-1; 7 bases map to TRBD1. This CDR3 has 15 residues. After removal of 5 bases from V and 2 bases from J, the junction contained 8 bases not matched to a gene. CDR1 is SGHNT, CDR2 YENEEA, per germline. The CDR3 nucleotides read TGTGCCAGCAGCCCCAGGGGGGATACCAACACTGAAGCTTTCTTT. Translated: CASSPRGDTNTEAFF.

This clonotype occurred a few times. The rearrangement joins TRBV2 to TRBJ2-1, with 9 bases identical to TRBD1. V lost 6 bases, J lost 0 bases, and 6 bases stayed unmatched. The length of the CDR3 is 16 residues. CDR1 and CDR2 from the germline V gene are SNHLY and FYNNEI. For the CDR3, the DNA is TGTGCCAGCAGCGATCCGGGACAGGGCTCCTACAATGAGCAGTTCTTC. It encodes CASSDPGQGSYNEQFF. Drawing the rest from reference TRBV2 and TRBJ2-1, the complete variable domain is EPEVTQTPSHQVTQMGQEVILRCVPISNHLYFYWYRQILGQKVEFLVSFYNNEISEKSEIFDDQFSVERPDGSNFTLKIRSTKLEDSAMYFCASSDPGQGSYNEQFFGPGTRLTVL.

The chain recombines TRBV4-1 with TRBJ1-5; 7 bases map to TRBD1. Germline V lookup: CDR1 MGHRA, CDR2 YSYEKL. Trimming cost V 0 bases and J 1 base; bases outside gene matches: 6. The CDR3 has 17 amino acids. CDR3 nucleotides: TGCGCCAGCAGCCAAGAAAAGGACAGGACGAGCAATCAGCCCCAGCATTTT. Its protein is CASSQEKDRTSNQPQHF.

V usage is TRBV24-1 and J usage is TRBJ1-5; 10 bases map to TRBD1. CDR1 and CDR2 from the germline V gene are KGHDR and SFDVKD. This CDR3 has 16 amino acids. The V gene end was trimmed by 5 bases and the J gene end by 4 bases; junction bases not matched to a gene: 7. This chain's CDR3 is CATSGTGTGVNQPQHF. The CDR3 DNA reads TGTGCCACCAGTGGTACCGGGACAGGGGTAAATCAGCCCCAGCATTTT.

V usage is TRBV7-9 and J usage is TRBJ2-5; possibly TRBD1 for D (6 bases). Looked up from germline, CDR1 is SEHNR and CDR2 is FQNEAQ (reference sequence). Trimming pared 5 bases from V and 7 bases from J, leaving 17 bases between. CDR3 length equals 14 residues. The CDR3 DNA follows: TGTGCCAGCAGCGCGACCGACAGGTTGGGGACCCAGTACTTC. Encoded protein: CASSATDRLGTQYF. The full variable domain, completed using reference TRBV7-9 and TRBJ2-5, is DTGVSQNPRHKITKRGQNVTFRCDPISEHNRLYWYRQTLGQGPEFLTYFQNEAQLEKSRLLSDRFSAERPKGSFSTLEIQRTEQGDSAMYLCASSATDRLGTQYFGPGTRLLVL.

This clonotype occurred a few times. The junction shows a germline mismatch at one end, possibly a read error. The CDR3: CASSYRLGDHPQHF. As DNA, the CDR3 is TGTGCCAGCAGTTACCGCCTAGGGGATCACCCCCAGCATTTT. This chain joins TRBV6-5 and TRBJ1-5; TRBD1 might be the D (5 bases). This CDR3 is 14 amino acids long. Germline CDR1 is MNHEY and CDR2 is SVGAGI.

The CDR3 here is CASSGYRQPPGNTIYF. The CDR3 DNA reads TGTGCCAGCAGCGGCTACAGGCAGCCACCGGGAAACACCATATATTTT. This chain uses TRBV9 with TRBJ1-3, with D tentatively TRBD1 (5 bases). Germline V lookup: CDR1 SGDLS, CDR2 YYNGEE. The CDR3 loop spans 16 amino acids. V lost 3 bases to trimming and J lost 4 bases, with 17 bases between them.

This chain uses TRBV11-2 with TRBJ2-1; 7 bases line up with TRBD2. The germline V gene has CDR1 SGHAT and CDR2 FQNNGV. The CDR3 covers 15 residues. Trimming took 1 base from V and 5 from J; bases not matched to a gene: 5. In DNA form, the CDR3 reads TGTGCCAGCAGCTTAGGGGGCGGGGGACACAATGAGCAGTTCTTC. Translation: CASSLGGGGHNEQFF.

The V gene is TRBV20-1, the J gene TRBJ2-4; no firm D call. CDR1 and CDR2 from the germline V gene are DFQATT and SNEGSKA (reference sequence). There are 13 residues in the CDR3. V shed 5 bases and J shed 2 bases, with 10 bases lying between them. The CDR3: CSALADTKNIQYF. The CDR3 nucleotides read TGCAGTGCTTTGGCGGATACCAAAAACATTCAGTACTTC.

The rearrangement links TRBV5-1 to TRBJ2-5, with a possible D match to TRBD1 (6 bases). The V gene's germline CDR1 is SGHRS and CDR2 YFSETQ. The CDR3 length is 13 residues. The germline V and J ends were trimmed by 6 bases and 2 bases, with 11 bases remaining between them. Here the CDR3 reads CASNQGRQETQYF. The DNA of the CDR3 is TGCGCCAGCAACCAGGGGCGTCAAGAGACCCAGTACTTC.

The chain is built from TRBV7-2 and TRBJ1-1, with 9 bases that match TRBD1. J lost 1 base, V lost 3 bases, and 12 bases had no gene match. The CDR3 is 18 amino acids. CDR1 SGHTA and CDR2 FQGNSA come from the germline V gene. CDR3 sequence reads: CASSFHSRKGQGNTEAFF. The CDR3 bases are TGTGCCAGCAGCTTCCATTCCAGGAAGGGACAGGGGAACACTGAAGCTTTCTTT.